This T cell receptor beta chain came from a study of immune evolution from preneoplasia to lung adenocarcinoma. Germline V gene data show CDR1 as MNHNS and CDR2 as SASEGT. J was trimmed by 3 bases and V by 5 bases; bases with no gene match: 8. There are 15 residues in the CDR3. Clones were read by immunoSEQ multiplex PCR, and TCRdb kept only the in-frame ones, dropping some. The sample has about 5,200 clones, 75% to 80% seen once. The rearrangement joins TRBV6-1 to TRBJ2-7, with TRBD1 matching over 9 bases. Material: FFPE normal lung tissue adjacent to the tumor. The TCR sequence derives from a person aged 60 to 70 with lung adenocarcinoma. CDR3 region: CASSLQGASVYEQYF. CDR3 sequence (DNA): TGTGCCAGCAGTCTACAGGGGGCGAGTGTCTACGAGCAGTACTTC.